This is a list of T cell receptor beta chains from one sample in a study of cytomegalovirus exposure and HLA in healthy donors. Assay used: immunoSEQ multiplex PCR; TCRdb lists only in-frame clones, some missing. The data contain approximately 160,000 clones, around three quarters of them seen just once; the ten biggest clones take up more than 0.8%. The sample consisted of PBMCs. The source of these receptors is a woman aged 40 to 50 in good health and CMV-seronegative. Each CDR3 is given with its conserved first and last residue. Fields, in order: J gene, D gene, clone size, V gene, CDR3 protein, CDR3 DNA. D genes are given only for firm matches. Size is omitted from some rows. Given values are once, few, many or a class for expanded clones.

TRBJ1-1,-,few,TRBV7-3,CASSRLGGTEAFF,TGTGCCAGCAGCCGGTTGGGAGGTACTGAAGCTTTCTTT
TRBJ2-3,TRBD1,-,TRBV5-1,CASSMPPGTGSSTDTQYF,TGCGCCAGCAGCATGCCCCCCGGGACAGGGTCGAGCACAGATACGCAGTATTTT
TRBJ2-1,TRBD2,-,TRBV5-1,CATNPFSGSRNEQFF,TGCGCCACCAATCCGTTTAGCGGGAGTCGTAATGAGCAGTTCTTC
TRBJ2-1,-,-,TRBV27,CASSLEGQPYNEQFF,TGTGCCAGCAGTTTGGAGGGACAGCCCTACAATGAGCAGTTCTTC
TRBJ1-4,-,-,TRBV12-5,CASGLVLIREANEKLFF,TGTGCTAGTGGTTTGGTACTAATCCGGGAAGCTAATGAAAAACTGTTTTTT
TRBJ2-5,TRBD1,-,TRBV9,CASSVTSGTEETQYF,TGTGCCAGCAGCGTTACCTCCGGGACAGAAGAGACCCAGTACTTC
TRBJ2-1,TRBD2,-,TRBV11-1,CASSDFRDYHDEQFF,TGTGCCAGCAGCGACTTCAGGGACTATCACGATGAGCAGTTCTTC
TRBJ2-7,TRBD2,-,TRBV30,CAWKVAGRYEQYF,TGTGCCTGGAAGGTAGCGGGTCGATACGAGCAGTACTTC
TRBJ1-1,TRBD1,-,TRBV5-1,CASSLGTGGNTEAFF,TGCGCCAGCAGCTTGGGGACAGGTGGAAACACTGAAGCTTTCTTT
TRBJ2-1,TRBD1,-,TRBV7-9,CASSPGQGGGGEQFF,TGTGCCAGCAGCCCGGGACAGGGGGGTGGCGGTGAGCAGTTCTTC
TRBJ1-5,-,-,TRBV27,CASSLLADQPQHF,TGTGCCAGCAGTTTACTGGCGGATCAGCCCCAGCATTTT
TRBJ1-5,-,once,TRBV15,CATSRGGRGVVQPQHF,TGTGCCACCAGTAGAGGAGGGCGCGGGGTGGTTCAGCCCCAGCATTTT
TRBJ2-7,TRBD2,-,TRBV7-2,CASSLSGNQIEQYF,TGTGCCAGCAGCCTCAGCGGGAATCAGATCGAGCAGTACTTC
TRBJ2-6,TRBD2,few,TRBV6-1,CASSDLAGAGANVLTF,TGTGCCAGCAGTGATTTGGCGGGGGCTGGGGCCAACGTCCTGACTTTC
TRBJ1-1,TRBD1,-,TRBV19,CASSQTGAQGRPEAFF,TGTGCCAGTAGTCAAACAGGGGCCCAAGGGCGCCCTGAAGCTTTCTTT
TRBJ1-2,-,-,TRBV30,CAWSVPQRANYGYTF,TGTGCCTGGAGTGTACCCCAGAGGGCTAACTATGGCTACACCTTC
TRBJ2-5,TRBD2,-,TRBV29-1,CSVVRTSGGRETQYF,TGCAGCGTTGTACGGACTAGCGGGGGACGAGAGACCCAGTACTTC
TRBJ1-2,-,-,TRBV7-8,CASSLASGYGYTF,TGTGCCAGCAGCTTAGCCTCAGGGTATGGCTACACCTTC
TRBJ1-1,-,once,TRBV28,CASSLSRVRAFF,TGTGCCAGCAGTTTATCCCGGGTGCGGGCTTTCTTT
TRBJ2-2,-,-,TRBV5-6,CASSLEVRSNTGELFF,TGTGCCAGCAGCTTGGAGGTCAGGTCGAACACCGGGGAGCTGTTTTTT
TRBJ2-5,-,-,TRBV18,CASSLTGTETQYF,TGTGCCAGCTCCCTGACGGGTACAGAGACCCAGTACTTC
TRBJ1-2,TRBD1,-,TRBV6-6,CASSYPTGSHGYTF,TGTGCCAGCAGTTACCCGACAGGGAGCCATGGCTACACCTTC
TRBJ2-7,TRBD2,-,TRBV5-1,CASSSGTSDWEQYF,TGCGCCAGCAGCTCCGGGACTAGCGATTGGGAGCAGTACTTC
TRBJ2-7,TRBD2,-,TRBV7-3,CASSLGLAGNYEQYF,TGTGCCAGCAGCTTAGGACTAGCGGGAAATTACGAGCAGTACTTC
TRBJ2-5,-,-,TRBV6-1,CASSVTGWGETQYF,TGTGCCAGCAGTGTTACAGGGTGGGGGGAGACCCAGTACTTC
TRBJ2-5,-,-,TRBV28,CASSSFDGTSGKTQYF,TGTGCCAGCAGTTCATTCGATGGGACATCAGGGAAGACCCAGTACTTC
TRBJ1-1,-,-,TRBV7-6,CASSLRGNTEAFF,TGTGCCAGCAGCTTACGGGGAAACACTGAAGCTTTCTTT
TRBJ2-1,TRBD2,-,TRBV13,CASSFEGPAGGGEQFF,TGTGCCAGCAGCTTCGAGGGGCCAGCGGGAGGAGGGGAGCAGTTCTTC
TRBJ2-5,-,-,TRBV30,CAWSVEETQYF,TGTGCCTGGAGTGTCGAGGAGACCCAGTACTTC
TRBJ2-7,TRBD1,-,TRBV7-6,CASSFGTGISYEQYF,TGTGCCAGCAGCTTTGGGACAGGGATTTCCTACGAGCAGTACTTC
TRBJ1-2,-,-,TRBV6-1,CASSWGPNYGYTF,TGTGCCAGCAGTTGGGGGCCGAACTATGGCTACACCTTC
TRBJ2-2,-,-,TRBV25-1,CASSGLYRKDTGELFF,TGTGCCAGCAGTGGACTATATAGGAAGGACACCGGGGAGCTGTTTTTT
TRBJ2-1,-,-,TRBV6-6,CASSYSQGTRGQFF,TGTGCCAGCAGTTACTCACAGGGTACTCGCGGGCAGTTCTTC
TRBJ2-7,-,-,TRBV12-5,CASGLVRGRGTYEQYF,TGTGCTAGTGGTTTGGTACGTGGCAGGGGAACCTACGAGCAGTACTTC
TRBJ1-5,-,-,TRBV27,CASSTGLGQPQHF,TGTGCCAGCAGTACAGGGCTGGGTCAGCCCCAGCATTTT
TRBJ1-1,-,-,TRBV5-8,CASSLPPGRGGVNTEAFF,TGTGCCAGCAGCTTACCCCCCGGACGGGGAGGGGTGAACACTGAAGCTTTCTTT
TRBJ1-3,-,-,TRBV5-6,CASSSLGDYSGNTIYF,TGTGCCAGCAGCTCCCTGGGAGATTACTCTGGAAACACCATATATTTT
TRBJ2-3,TRBD2,once,TRBV19,CASSWRQAGVLSTDTQYF,TGTGCCAGTAGTTGGAGGCAGGCGGGAGTTCTTAGCACAGATACGCAGTATTTT
TRBJ2-5,-,-,TRBV5-4,CASSLGGNGETQYF,TGTGCCAGCAGCTTGGGGGGCAACGGAGAGACCCAGTACTTC
TRBJ1-2,-,-,TRBV21-1,CASSVRRPLKPYGYTF,TGTGCCAGCAGCGTTCGGAGACCCCTGAAACCCTATGGCTACACCTTC
TRBJ2-3,TRBD2,-,TRBV28,CASSQSGLAGGPDTQYF,TGTGCCAGCAGCCAATCGGGACTAGCGGGAGGGCCAGATACGCAGTATTTT
TRBJ2-7,-,-,TRBV12-2,CASRLVSPPQYEQYF,TGTGCAAGTCGCTTAGTTAGCCCCCCGCAATACGAGCAGTACTTC
TRBJ2-3,TRBD2,-,TRBV14,CASSQVGASGRLKDTQYF,TGTGCCAGCAGCCAAGTGGGGGCTAGCGGGAGGCTGAAGGATACGCAGTATTTT
TRBJ2-2,TRBD1,once,TRBV5-1,CASSFTGGLGELFF,TGCGCCAGCAGCTTTACAGGGGGCCTGGGGGAGCTGTTTTTT
TRBJ2-7,-,once,TRBV19,CASSIVLPSGNAGQYF,TGTGCCAGTAGTATAGTCCTCCCTTCAGGGAACGCCGGGCAGTACTTC
TRBJ2-5,-,-,TRBV5-1,CASSLALGGQETQYF,TGCGCCAGCAGCTTGGCCCTGGGAGGACAAGAGACCCAGTACTTC
TRBJ2-3,-,-,TRBV5-1,CASRITGEGADTQYF,TGCGCCAGCAGGATCACGGGAGAGGGCGCAGATACGCAGTATTTT
TRBJ1-5,-,-,TRBV27,CASSLGGSNQPQHF,TGTGCCAGCAGTTTGGGAGGGAGCAATCAGCCCCAGCATTTT
TRBJ1-1,TRBD1,-,TRBV7-9,CASSSDRGTEAFF,TGTGCCAGCAGCTCAGACAGGGGAACTGAAGCTTTCTTT
TRBJ1-3,TRBD1,-,TRBV18,CASSPAGGSGNTIYF,TGTGCCAGCTCACCAGCAGGGGGCTCCGGAAACACCATATATTTT
TRBJ2-7,TRBD1,-,TRBV28,CASSFPGQGAYEQYF,TGTGCCAGCAGTTTCCCGGGACAGGGGGCTTACGAGCAGTACTTC
TRBJ1-1,-,-,TRBV18,CASSPPGGEAFF,TGTGCCAGCTCACCACCGGGGGGAGAAGCTTTCTTT
TRBJ2-1,-,-,TRBV5-4,CASKLAGGDEQFF,TGTGCCAGCAAGTTGGCCGGGGGAGACGAGCAGTTCTTC
TRBJ1-3,-,-,TRBV5-1,CASSLVPGLNTIYF,TGCGCCAGCAGCTTGGTACCAGGCCTGAACACCATATATTTT
TRBJ1-5,-,-,TRBV10-3,CAITQESDQPQHF,TGTGCCATCACCCAGGAATCGGATCAGCCCCAGCATTTT
TRBJ2-7,TRBD2,-,TRBV4-1,CASSPHSLTSGSREQYF,TGCGCCAGCAGTCCCCACTCCCTGACTAGCGGGAGTCGCGAGCAGTACTTC
TRBJ1-3,TRBD1,-,TRBV9,CASSPGGDRGQSSGNTIYF,TGTGCCAGCAGCCCGGGGGGGGACAGGGGGCAAAGTTCTGGAAACACCATATATTTT
TRBJ1-3,-,few,TRBV9,CASTAGISGNTIYF,TGTGCCAGCACCGCAGGGATCTCTGGAAACACCATATATTTT
TRBJ1-2,-,-,TRBV2,CASALFRGPLGYTF,TGTGCCAGCGCATTATTCAGGGGCCCGCTGGGCTACACCTTC